These 13 T cell receptor beta chains were all obtained from the same sample, sequenced in a study of CD4 T cells in relation to SARS-CoV-2 and coronaviruses. CD4+ T cells from unexposed donors were obtained before the COVID-19 pandemic (2011-2018). After approximately 10 days of culture, CD4+ T cells were isolated. TCRdb's table, derived via immunoSEQ multiplex PCR, lists solely in-frame clones and lacks some. The sample lists some 14,000 clones; around 82% were seen once. Their recognized antigens are unknown. Sequencing was performed on CD4+ T cells from PBMCs, cultured in vitro. The receptors stem from a human donor in good health.

V usage is TRBV2 and J usage is TRBJ2-2; D remains unclear. Germline CDR1 SNHLY, CDR2 FYNNEI. Trimming cost V 4 bases and J 5 bases, with 8 bases left between them. The CDR3 contains 13 residues. CDR3 in amino acids: CASSVDATGELFF. In nucleotides, the CDR3 is TGTGCCAGCAGTGTGGATGCGACCGGGGAGCTGTTTTTT.

The chain combines TRBV11-3 with TRBJ2-2, with D possibly being TRBD2 (6 bases). The germline gives CDR1 SGHNT, CDR2 YENEEA. The CDR3 spans 16 residues. The V end lost 3 bases, the J end lost 7 bases, and 18 bases lay between the germline ends. DNA for the CDR3: TGTGCCAGCAGCTTTACTGGGCGGGGTCGCAGCGGGGAGCTGTTTTTT. Translation gives CASSFTGRGRSGELFF.

This clone was detected a few times. The rearrangement uses TRBV13 and TRBJ2-3; 7 positions agree with TRBD2. Trimming took 7 bases from V and 2 from J; bases not matched to a gene: 12. This CDR3 spans 16 amino acids. The germline V gene has CDR1 PRHDT and CDR2 FYEKMQ (reference sequence). CDR3 residues: CASKLGGSSSTDTQYF. The CDR3 DNA follows: TGTGCCAGCAAATTGGGGGGGTCTAGCTCCACAGATACGCAGTATTTT.

This chain joins TRBV19 and TRBJ1-3; possible D gene TRBD1, 5 bases. The CDR3 is made up of 14 amino acids. Germline values: CDR1 LNHDA, CDR2 SQIVND (reference sequence). V was clipped by 8 bases and J by 8 bases, with 19 bases between them. CDR3 DNA: TGTGCCAGTCACACCTGGGGGGAAGGCCACACCATATATTTT. Translation: CASHTWGEGHTIYF. The full variable domain, rest sourced from reference TRBV19 and TRBJ1-3, is DGGITQSPKYLFRKEGQNVTLSCEQNLNHDAMYWYRQDPGQGLRLIYYSQIVNDFQKGDIAEGYSVSREKKESFPLTVTSAQKNPTAFYLCASHTWGEGHTIYFGEGSWLTVV.

The rearrangement uses TRBV6-1 and TRBJ2-7; weak D call: TRBD2 (6 bases). Trimming took 1 base from V and 4 from J, leaving 11 bases between them. The CDR3 has 14 amino acids. Germline V gene lookup returns CDR1 MNHNS and CDR2 SASEGT. The CDR3 here is CASSEGGTPYEQYF. In nucleotides, the CDR3 is TGTGCCAGCAGTGAAGGAGGGACTCCTTACGAGCAGTACTTC.

The J gene is TRBJ1-6, the V gene TRBV24-1; 7 nucleotides agree with TRBD1. V dropped 3 bases and J dropped 7; count of bases not matched to a gene: 14. The CDR3 has 18 residues. Per germline, CDR1 KGHDR and CDR2 SFDVKD. In DNA form, the CDR3 reads TGTGCCACCAGTGATCCTCTACAGGGGACAGTAGACAATTCACCCCTCCACTTT. This translates into CATSDPLQGTVDNSPLHF.

The chain uses TRBV27 and TRBJ1-2; D is unresolved. Trimming removed 2 bases from V and 5 bases from J, with 9 bases in between. CDR3 size: 13 residues. The germline V gene has CDR1 MNHEY and CDR2 SMNVEV (reference sequence). The CDR3 protein is CASSLGGWYGYTF. The DNA for the CDR3 is TGTGCCAGCAGTTTAGGAGGGTGGTATGGCTACACCTTC.

The chain is built from TRBV24-1 and TRBJ1-5, with a possible D match to TRBD1 (6 bases). CDR1 and CDR2 from the germline V gene are KGHDR and SFDVKD. This CDR3 contains 14 residues. V gave up 3 bases and J gave up 6 bases, with 11 bases separating them. Here the CDR3 DNA reads TGTGCCACCAGTGATAACAGGGTGGCTCAGCCCCAGCATTTT. Protein product: CATSDNRVAQPQHF.

This clone appeared once. V is TRBV10-3 and J is TRBJ1-2; TRBD1 aligns across 7 bases. The J segment lost 4 bases and the V segment lost 4 bases, leaving 9 bases of the junction unmatched. Per the germline V gene, CDR1 is ENHRY and CDR2 is SYGVKD. This CDR3 spans 15 amino acids. The CDR3 DNA is TGTGCCATCAGTGGGACAGGAAAGCCTAGCTATGGCTACACCTTC. Its translation: CAISGTGKPSYGYTF.

The chain has TRBV7-8 and TRBJ2-7; D tentatively fits TRBD1 or TRBD2 (5 bases each). With 1 base removed from V and 6 bases from J, the gap between germline ends came to 13 bases. Germline CDR1 is SGHVS and CDR2 is FQNEAQ. The CDR3 runs to 14 residues. The CDR3 region is CASSLGDAHAEQYF. The CDR3 DNA reads as TGTGCCAGCAGCTTAGGGGACGCACACGCCGAGCAGTACTTC.

The rearrangement joins TRBV15 to TRBJ1-4, with 8 bases matching TRBD1. The germline V gene has CDR1 LNHNV and CDR2 YYDKDF (reference sequence). With V trimmed by 1 base and J by 2 bases, 3 bases remained unmatched. The CDR3 contains 16 residues. CDR3 nucleotide sequence: TGTGCCACCAGCAGAGCGCAGGGGGCCACTAATGAAAAACTGTTTTTT. Translating gives CATSRAQGATNEKLFF. Full variable domain (outside the CDR3, taken from reference TRBV15 and TRBJ1-4): DAMVIQNPRYQVTQFGKPVTLSCSQTLNHNVMYWYQQKSSQAPKLLFHYYDKDFNNEADTPDNFQSRRPNTSFCFLDIRSPGLGDTAMYLCATSRAQGATNEKLFFGSGTQLSVL.

The chain's CDR3 is CAWSPGKEKLFF. The CDR3 DNA reads TGTGCCTGGAGTCCCGGGAAAGAAAAACTGTTTTTT. V and J are TRBV30 and TRBJ1-4, with no clear D. Looked up from germline, CDR1 is GTSNPN and CDR2 is SVGIG (reference sequence). Deletions cut 2 bases from V and 8 bases from J, with 9 bases between. This CDR3 is built from 12 residues.

CDR3 in amino acids: CASSLSPTMNTEAFF. The CDR3, as DNA: TGTGCCAGCAGCTTAAGCCCAACCATGAACACTGAAGCTTTCTTT. The V call is TRBV7-2, the J call TRBJ1-1; D ambiguous. Per germline, CDR1 SGHTA and CDR2 FQGNSA. The CDR3 is made up of 15 amino acids. Trimming shortened V by 2 bases and J by 0 bases, and 10 bases separated the two germline ends.